This T cell receptor (beta chain) originates from a study of blood T cells in healthy people across ages. The second PCR ran roughly 7 to 11 cycles with a sample-barcoded 5' primer and J-beta primers. Each cDNA molecule was tagged by a template-switch adaptor that had 12 random nucleotides. Paired-end reads containing CDR3 totaled no fewer than 3 million for each sample. TCRdb itself ran the 5' RACE reads through MiXCR, one entry per CDR3 protein. The sample lists hundreds of thousands of distinct CDR3 sequences, under 35% occurring once. Germline V gives CDR1 MNHEY, CDR2 SMNVEV (reference sequence). V lost 6 bases to trimming and J lost 5 bases, with 11 bases between them. The CDR3 is 13 residues long.

The gene calls are TRBV27 and TRBJ2-1; perhaps TRBD1 as D (6 bases). This sequence originates from a woman at least 80 years old in good health. The specimen was blood. For the CDR3, the DNA is TGTGCCAGCAGGTGGGCAGGGGACAATGAGCAGTTCTTC. Translation gives CASRWAGDNEQFF.